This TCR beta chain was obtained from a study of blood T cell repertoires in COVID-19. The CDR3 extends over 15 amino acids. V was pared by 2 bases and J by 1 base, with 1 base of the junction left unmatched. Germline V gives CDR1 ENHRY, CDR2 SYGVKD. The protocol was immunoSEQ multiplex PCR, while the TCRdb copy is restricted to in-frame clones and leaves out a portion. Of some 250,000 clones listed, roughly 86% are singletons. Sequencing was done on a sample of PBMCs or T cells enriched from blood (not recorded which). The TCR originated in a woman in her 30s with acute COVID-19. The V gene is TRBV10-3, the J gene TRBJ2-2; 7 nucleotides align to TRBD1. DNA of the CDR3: TGTGCCATCAGTGAGACAGGGGTGAACACCGGGGAGCTGTTTTTT. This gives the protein CAISETGVNTGELFF.